The 17 T cell receptor beta chains given below trace back to one sample, sequenced in a study of OX40 agonist ivuxolimab in advanced cancers. The repertoire was sequenced with immunoSEQ multiplex PCR; TCRdb's copy has only in-frame clones and lacks some. The sample shows about 50,000 clones, 80% to 90% of them seen only once. The sequences come from CD4+ or CD8+ T cells sorted from blood, collected in a trial of the OX40 agonist ivuxolimab. Source of these receptors: an adult with an advanced solid tumor such as melanoma, head and neck, liver or kidney cancer.

V is TRBV6-5 and J is TRBJ2-1; a possible D gene is TRBD2 (7 bases). V lost 5 bases to trimming and J lost 4 bases, with 12 bases between them. The CDR3 spans 14 residues. Germline V gives CDR1 MNHEY, CDR2 SVGAGI. CDR3 loop: CASSIQGGYNEQFF. CDR3 coding DNA: TGTGCCAGCAGTATACAGGGAGGGTACAATGAGCAGTTCTTC.

This clone is labeled medium-sized. The chain combines TRBV7-8 with TRBJ2-7, with 8 bases fitting TRBD1. This CDR3 has 14 residues. The J segment lost 3 bases and the V segment lost 5 bases, leaving 6 bases of the junction unmatched. The germline CDR1 and CDR2 sequences are SGHVS and FQNEAQ. The CDR3 protein is CASSGGTGDYEQYF. The CDR3 bases are TGTGCCAGCAGCGGGGGGACAGGAGACTACGAGCAGTACTTC.

The chain links TRBV7-2 to TRBJ1-5; D is perhaps TRBD1 (5 bases). The CDR3 has 11 residues. Germline V gene data show CDR1 as SGHTA and CDR2 as FQGNSA. The CDR3 region is CEGRADQPQHF. The CDR3 DNA is TGTGAGGGGAGGGCCGATCAGCCCCAGCATTTT.

V usage is TRBV25-1 and J usage is TRBJ2-5, with a tentative D call TRBD2 (6 bases). The DNA end lines up better with TRBJ2-7; the J call may be wrong. Germline assignment: CDR1 MGHDK and CDR2 SYGVNS. The CDR3 is 18 residues long. In DNA form, the CDR3 reads TGTGCCAGCAGTGAATCCCAGGCTAGCGCCCCGCCGGTCTACGAGCAGTACTTC. Translation: CASSESQASAPPVYEQYF.

The chain links TRBV7-7 to TRBJ2-5; 8 bases line up with TRBD1. The ends lost 5 bases at V and 0 bases at J; junction bases unmatched: 5. The CDR3 is made up of 15 amino acids. Germline values: CDR1 SSHAT, CDR2 FNYEAQ (reference sequence). CDR3: CASSLDRANQETQYF. CDR3 nucleotide sequence: TGTGCCAGCAGCCTGGACAGGGCTAACCAAGAGACCCAGTACTTC.

J is TRBJ2-1 and V is TRBV5-1; D might be TRBD2 (5 bases). The germline CDR1 and CDR2 sequences are SGHRS and YFSETQ. The V end lost 0 bases, the J end lost 3 bases, and 13 bases lay between the germline ends. The CDR3 length is 16 residues. This CDR3 reads CASSLGWPEGYNEQFF. The DNA for the CDR3 is TGCGCCAGCAGCTTGGGGTGGCCAGAGGGCTACAATGAGCAGTTCTTC.

CDR3 nucleotide sequence: TGTGCCAGCAGCTTGGTGGCGGGAGGGAGAGGAGAGACCCAGTACTTC. Translating it yields CASSLVAGGRGETQYF. The chain uses TRBV5-4 and TRBJ2-5, with 9 positions matching TRBD2. Trimming at V came to 0 bases and at J to 4 bases, leaving 7 bases not matched to a gene. The CDR3 has 16 amino acids. Germline V gives CDR1 SGHNT, CDR2 YYREEE (reference sequence).

This clone was found once. The CDR3 coding sequence is TGTGCCAGCTCACTGCCCGGGGGTTGGGGCAATCAGCCCCAGCATTTT. Residues: CASSLPGGWGNQPQHF. The chain recombines TRBV18 with TRBJ1-5; maybe TRBD1 (5 bases). This CDR3 comprises 16 residues. Germline V gene data show CDR1 as KGHSH and CDR2 as LQKENI. The V end lost 4 bases, the J end lost 2 bases, and 15 bases lay between the germline ends.

The J gene is TRBJ2-1, the V gene TRBV18; 7 nucleotides match TRBD2. Trimming at V came to 2 bases and at J to 5 bases, leaving 6 bases not matched to a gene. Germline CDR1 and CDR2: KGHSH and LQKENI. This CDR3 is built from 15 residues. CDR3 amino acids: CASSPRPSGDNEQFF. The CDR3 DNA reads as TGTGCCAGCTCACCAAGGCCTAGCGGAGACAATGAGCAGTTCTTC.

V usage is TRBV11-2 and J usage is TRBJ2-7; D gene ambiguous. Trimming shortened V by 5 bases and J by 7 bases, and 12 bases separated the two germline ends. The CDR3 is made up of 12 amino acids. Germline assignment: CDR1 SGHAT and CDR2 FQNNGV. This CDR3 is CASSPGSWEQYF. DNA for the CDR3: TGTGCCAGCAGCCCAGGAAGTTGGGAGCAGTACTTC.

The chain combines TRBV7-2 with TRBJ2-5; 11 bases align to TRBD2. Germline V gives CDR1 SGHTA, CDR2 FQGNSA. J was trimmed by 5 bases and V by 4 bases; bases with no gene match: 12. The CDR3 runs to 17 residues. The DNA for the CDR3 is TGTGCCAGCAGCTCAGGACTAGCGGGCTCTGTGGGGGAGACCCAGTACTTC. Protein: CASSSGLAGSVGETQYF. The full variable domain, completed using reference TRBV7-2 and TRBJ2-5, is GAGVSQSPSNKVTEKGKDVELRCDPISGHTALYWYRQSLGQGLEFLIYFQGNSAPDKSGLPSDRFSAERTGGSVSTLTIQRTQQEDSAVYLCASSSGLAGSVGETQYFGPGTRLLVL.

The chain is built from TRBV11-3 and TRBJ2-1; the D gene could be TRBD1 or TRBD2 (6 bases each). CDR3 length: 14 residues. Trimming took 2 bases from V and 5 from J, leaving 10 bases between them. Germline V gene data show CDR1 as SGHNT and CDR2 as YENEEA. The CDR3 loop is CASSLWGANNEQFF. In nucleotides, the CDR3 is TGTGCCAGCAGCTTATGGGGGGCTAACAATGAGCAGTTCTTC.

V is TRBV5-6 and J is TRBJ2-2, with 7 bases matching TRBD1. V lost 0 bases to trimming and J lost 4 bases; unmatched junction nucleotides: 3. Germline lookup yields CDR1 SGHDT and CDR2 YYEEEE. The CDR3 spans 15 residues. The CDR3 is CASSLEGAPTGELFF. DNA of the CDR3: TGTGCCAGCAGCTTGGAGGGGGCGCCCACCGGGGAGCTGTTTTTT. Full variable domain (rest looked up from reference TRBV5-6 and TRBJ2-2): DAGVTQSPTHLIKTRGQQVTLRCSPKSGHDTVSWYQQALGQGPQFIFQYYEEEERQRGNFPDRFSGHQFPNYSSELNVNALLLGDSALYLCASSLEGAPTGELFFGEGSRLTVL.

The table lists this clone with a few counts. The V and J genes are TRBV5-1 and TRBJ1-1; D is possibly TRBD1 (5 bases). The V gene lost 2 bases and the J gene lost 2 bases, with 13 bases spanning the gap. The CDR3 is made up of 15 amino acids. Germline CDR1 is SGHRS and CDR2 is YFSETQ. DNA of the CDR3: TGCGCCAGCAGCTTATACCAGGGTCCCAACACTGAAGCTTTCTTT. This sequence encodes CASSLYQGPNTEAFF.

The chain recombines TRBV5-1 with TRBJ1-2; 8 bases agree with TRBD1. In germline, CDR1 is SGHRS, CDR2 YFSETQ. The CDR3 loop spans 15 amino acids. The junction had 12 bases not matched to a gene; V was cut back by 4 bases and J by 7 bases. This CDR3 is CASSPAPGQAFGYTF. CDR3 bases: TGCGCCAGCAGCCCGGCCCCGGGACAGGCGTTTGGCTACACCTTC.

The chain couples TRBV6-5 to TRBJ2-1; no definite D call. The CDR3 has 14 residues. CDR1 is MNHEY and CDR2 is SVGAGI in the germline V gene. Between the trimmed V and J ends, which lost 0 bases and 4 bases, there was a span of 7 bases. The CDR3: CASSYSVRYNEQFF. The CDR3, as DNA: TGTGCCAGCAGTTACTCTGTCAGATACAATGAGCAGTTCTTC.

The CDR3 coding sequence is TGCGCCAGCAGCTCCACCGGGACTAGCGGGAGCGAGCAGTACTTC. Its translation: CASSSTGTSGSEQYF. The chain carries TRBV5-1 and TRBJ2-7; 14 bases align to TRBD2. CDR3 length: 15 residues. V was clipped by 3 bases and J by 6 bases; unmatched bases: 5. Germline-derived CDR1 and CDR2 are SGHRS and YFSETQ.